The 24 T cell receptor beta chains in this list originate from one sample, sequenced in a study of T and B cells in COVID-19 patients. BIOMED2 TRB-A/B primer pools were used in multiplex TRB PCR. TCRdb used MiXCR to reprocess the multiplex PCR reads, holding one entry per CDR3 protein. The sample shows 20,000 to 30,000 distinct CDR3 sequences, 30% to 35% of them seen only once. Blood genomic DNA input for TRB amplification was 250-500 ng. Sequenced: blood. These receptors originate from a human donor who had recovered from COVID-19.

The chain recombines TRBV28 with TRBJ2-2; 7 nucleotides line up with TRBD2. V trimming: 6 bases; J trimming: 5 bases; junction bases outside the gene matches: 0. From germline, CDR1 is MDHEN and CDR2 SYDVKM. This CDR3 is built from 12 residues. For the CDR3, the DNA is TGTGCCAGCAGCGGGGGGACCGGGGAGCTGTTTTTT. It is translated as CASSGGTGELFF.

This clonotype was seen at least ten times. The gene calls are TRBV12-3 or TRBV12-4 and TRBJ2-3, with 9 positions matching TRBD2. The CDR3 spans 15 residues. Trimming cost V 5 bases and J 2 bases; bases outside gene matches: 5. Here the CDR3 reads CASSPTSGITDTQYF. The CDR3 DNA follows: TGTGCCAGCAGTCCGACTAGCGGAATCACAGATACGCAGTATTTT.

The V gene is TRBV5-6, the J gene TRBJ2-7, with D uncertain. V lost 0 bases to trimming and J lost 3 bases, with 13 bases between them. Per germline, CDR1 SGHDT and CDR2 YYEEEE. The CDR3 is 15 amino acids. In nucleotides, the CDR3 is TGTGCCAGCAGCTTGGCCCCTCCAGAGGACTACGAGCAGTACTTC. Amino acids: CASSLAPPEDYEQYF. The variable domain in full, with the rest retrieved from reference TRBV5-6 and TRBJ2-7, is DAGVTQSPTHLIKTRGQQVTLRCSPKSGHDTVSWYQQALGQGPQFIFQYYEEEERQRGNFPDRFSGHQFPNYSSELNVNALLLGDSALYLCASSLAPPEDYEQYFGPGTRLTVT.

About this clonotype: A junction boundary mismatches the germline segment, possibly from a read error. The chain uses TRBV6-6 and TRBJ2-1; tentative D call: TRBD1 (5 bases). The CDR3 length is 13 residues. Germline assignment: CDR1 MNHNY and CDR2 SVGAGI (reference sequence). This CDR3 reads CASSQANRQPVVF. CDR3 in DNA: TGTGCCAGCAGCCAAGCCAACAGGCAACCTGTCGTCTTC.

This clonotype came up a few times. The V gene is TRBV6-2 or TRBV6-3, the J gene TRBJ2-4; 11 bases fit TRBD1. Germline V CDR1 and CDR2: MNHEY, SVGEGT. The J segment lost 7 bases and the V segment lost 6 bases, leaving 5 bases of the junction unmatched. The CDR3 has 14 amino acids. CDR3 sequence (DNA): TGTGCCAGCAGACTGGACAGGGGGCCGAACATTCAGTACTTC. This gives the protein CASRLDRGPNIQYF.

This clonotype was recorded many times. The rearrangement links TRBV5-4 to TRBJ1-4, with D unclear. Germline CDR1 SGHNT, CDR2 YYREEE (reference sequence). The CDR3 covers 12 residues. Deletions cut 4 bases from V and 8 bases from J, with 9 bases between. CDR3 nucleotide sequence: TGTGCCAGCAGCCTCTACCCCGAAAAACTGTTTTTT. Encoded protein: CASSLYPEKLFF.

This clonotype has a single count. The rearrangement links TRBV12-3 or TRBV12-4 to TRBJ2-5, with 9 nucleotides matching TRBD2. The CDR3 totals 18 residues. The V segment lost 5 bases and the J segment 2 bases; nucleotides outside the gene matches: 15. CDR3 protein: CASSPGLAGSKGQETQYF. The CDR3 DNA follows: TGTGCCAGCAGTCCGGGGCTAGCGGGGTCCAAGGGGCAAGAGACCCAGTACTTC.

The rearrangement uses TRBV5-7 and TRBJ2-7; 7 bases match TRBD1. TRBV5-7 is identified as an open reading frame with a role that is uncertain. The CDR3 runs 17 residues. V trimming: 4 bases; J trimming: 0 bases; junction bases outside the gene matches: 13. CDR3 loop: CASSPTNYRGLSYEQYF. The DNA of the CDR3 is TGTGCCAGCAGCCCAACGAATTACAGGGGCCTCTCCTACGAGCAGTACTTC.

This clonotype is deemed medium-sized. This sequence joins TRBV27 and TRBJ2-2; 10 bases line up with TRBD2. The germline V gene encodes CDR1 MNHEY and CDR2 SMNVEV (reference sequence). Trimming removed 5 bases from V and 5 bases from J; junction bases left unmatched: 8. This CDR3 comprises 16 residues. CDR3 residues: CASSRSSGRETGELFF. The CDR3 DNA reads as TGTGCCAGCAGTCGATCTAGCGGGAGAGAGACCGGGGAGCTGTTTTTT.

The CDR3 DNA follows: TGTGCCAGCAGCTTATATGAGGGCCTGAACACTGAAGCTTTCTTT. This encodes CASSLYEGLNTEAFF. V is TRBV7-6 and J is TRBJ1-1; D is unclear. From germline, CDR1 is SGHVS and CDR2 FNYEAQ. This CDR3 region has 15 residues. Trimming shortened V by 2 bases and J by 0 bases, and 10 bases separated the two germline ends.

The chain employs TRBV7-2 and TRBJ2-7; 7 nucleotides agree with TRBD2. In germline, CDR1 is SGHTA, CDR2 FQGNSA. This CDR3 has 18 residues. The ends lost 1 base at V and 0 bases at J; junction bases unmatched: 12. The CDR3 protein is CASSLEGGGELSSYEQYF. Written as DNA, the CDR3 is TGTGCCAGCAGCTTAGAAGGTGGGGGGGAATTAAGCTCCTACGAGCAGTACTTC.

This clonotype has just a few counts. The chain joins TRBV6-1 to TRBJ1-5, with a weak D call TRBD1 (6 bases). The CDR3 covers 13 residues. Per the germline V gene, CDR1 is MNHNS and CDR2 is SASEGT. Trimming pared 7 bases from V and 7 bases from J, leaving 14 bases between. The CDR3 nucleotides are TGTGCCAGCAATGAGGGGGGGCACCAGCCCCAGCATTTT. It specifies CASNEGGHQPQHF.

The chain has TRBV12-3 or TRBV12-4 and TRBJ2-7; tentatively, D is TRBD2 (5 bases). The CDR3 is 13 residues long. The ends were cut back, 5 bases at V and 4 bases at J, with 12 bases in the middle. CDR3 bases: TGTGCCAGCAGTACCCCCCCGGGGTACGAGCAGTACTTC. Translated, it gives CASSTPPGYEQYF.

As DNA, the CDR3 is TGCAGCGCCGATCCCGGGACTAGCGGGAGGGCCTGGGAGCAGTTCTTC. Its translation: CSADPGTSGRAWEQFF. V is TRBV29-1 and J is TRBJ2-1; 16 positions match TRBD2. CDR1 SQVTM and CDR2 ANQGSEA come from the germline V gene. There are 16 residues in the CDR3. Trimming cost V 7 bases and J 10 bases; bases outside gene matches: 13.

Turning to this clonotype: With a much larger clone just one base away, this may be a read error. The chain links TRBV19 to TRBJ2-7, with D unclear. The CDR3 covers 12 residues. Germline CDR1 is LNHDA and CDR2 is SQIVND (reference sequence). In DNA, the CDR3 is TGTGCCAGTAGTATGAGGAGTAACGAGCTGTACTTC. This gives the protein CASSMRSNELYF.

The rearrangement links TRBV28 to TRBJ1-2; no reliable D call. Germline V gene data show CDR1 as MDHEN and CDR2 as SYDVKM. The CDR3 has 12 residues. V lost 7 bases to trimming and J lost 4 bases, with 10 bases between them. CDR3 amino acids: CASNGRAYGYTF. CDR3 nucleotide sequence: TGTGCCAGCAATGGTCGGGCCTATGGCTACACCTTC.

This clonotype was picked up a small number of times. The CDR3 sequence is CASSSGFGNIQYF. In nucleotides, the CDR3 is TGTGCCAGCAGTTCAGGGTTCGGAAACATTCAGTACTTC. The V gene is TRBV12-3 or TRBV12-4, the J gene TRBJ2-4; the D gene is possibly TRBD1 (5 bases). Trimming shortened V by 4 bases and J by 6 bases, and 10 bases separated the two germline ends. The CDR3 consists of 13 residues.

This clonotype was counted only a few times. CDR3 nucleotide sequence: TGCAGTGCTATGGACAGGGCCTACGAGCAGTACTTC. Protein product: CSAMDRAYEQYF. The chain carries TRBV20-1 and TRBJ2-7, with 8 bases aligning to TRBD1. The CDR3 consists of 12 residues. The germline V gene encodes CDR1 DFQATT and CDR2 SNEGSKA (reference sequence). The V segment lost 4 bases and the J segment 2 bases; nucleotides outside the gene matches: 1.

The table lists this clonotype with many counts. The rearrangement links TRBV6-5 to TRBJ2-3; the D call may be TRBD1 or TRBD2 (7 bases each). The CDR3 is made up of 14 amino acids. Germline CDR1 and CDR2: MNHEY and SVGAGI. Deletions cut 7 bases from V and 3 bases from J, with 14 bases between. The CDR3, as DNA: TGTGCCAGCAAGGGGGCGGGGGTTACAGATACGCAGTATTTT. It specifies CASKGAGVTDTQYF.

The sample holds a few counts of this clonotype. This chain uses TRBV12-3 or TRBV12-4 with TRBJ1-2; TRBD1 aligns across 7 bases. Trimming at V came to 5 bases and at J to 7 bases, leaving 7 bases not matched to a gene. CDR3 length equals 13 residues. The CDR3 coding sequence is TGTGCCAGCAGTCAGGGGGGGGTAGGTGGCTACACCTTC. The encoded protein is CASSQGGVGGYTF.

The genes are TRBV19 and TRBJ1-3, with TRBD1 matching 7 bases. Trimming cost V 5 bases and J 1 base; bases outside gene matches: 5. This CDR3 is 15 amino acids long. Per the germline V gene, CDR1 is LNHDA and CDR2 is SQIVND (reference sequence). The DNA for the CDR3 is TGTGCCAGTAGTTCCAGACAGGGTTCTGGAAACACCATATATTTT. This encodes CASSSRQGSGNTIYF.

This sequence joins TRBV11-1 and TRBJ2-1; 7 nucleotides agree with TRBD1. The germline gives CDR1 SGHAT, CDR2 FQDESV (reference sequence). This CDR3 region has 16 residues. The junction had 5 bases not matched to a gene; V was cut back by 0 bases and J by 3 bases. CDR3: CASSLAFGTDYNEQFF. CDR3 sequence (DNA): TGTGCCAGCAGCTTAGCGTTTGGGACAGACTACAATGAGCAGTTCTTC.

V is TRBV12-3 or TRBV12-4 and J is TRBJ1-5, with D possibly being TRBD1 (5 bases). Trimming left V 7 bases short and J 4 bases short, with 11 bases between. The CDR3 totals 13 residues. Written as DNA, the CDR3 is TGTGCCAGCACCACCGGGGGGAATCAGCCCCAGCATTTT. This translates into CASTTGGNQPQHF.

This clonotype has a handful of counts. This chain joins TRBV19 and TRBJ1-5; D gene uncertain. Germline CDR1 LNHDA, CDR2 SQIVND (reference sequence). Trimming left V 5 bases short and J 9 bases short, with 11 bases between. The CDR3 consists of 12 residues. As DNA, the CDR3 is TGTGCCAGTAGTCGGCCCTATGGGCCCCAGCATTTT. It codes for CASSRPYGPQHF.